Listed below are T cell receptor beta chains from one sample, sequenced in a study of spatial heterogeneity in lung cancer. MiXCR was run by TCRdb on the 5' RACE reads, yielding one entry per CDR3 protein. Of over 95,000 distinct CDR3 sequences in the sample, 10% to 11% were seen once. Material: PBMCs, obtained at follow-up. The receptor source for this set is a female donor with early-stage non-small cell lung cancer. CDR3s include the opening cysteine and the closing phenylalanine or tryptophan. Each record gives: clone size, V gene, J gene, D gene, CDR3 protein, CDR3 DNA. A D gene is named only where the DNA matches it firmly. The listing skips clone size in some rows; elsewhere it reads once, few, many or a size class.

clone size: NA; V gene: TRBV19; J gene: TRBJ2-1; D gene: TRBD2; CDR3 protein: CASSRGAGADNEQFF; CDR3 DNA: TGTGCCAGTAGTAGGGGAGCGGGGGCGGACAATGAGCAGTTCTTC
clone size: few; V gene: TRBV28; J gene: TRBJ1-3; D gene: NA; CDR3 protein: CASSLYVSGNTIYF; CDR3 DNA: TGTGCCAGCAGTTTGTACGTCTCTGGAAACACCATATATTTT
clone size: NA; V gene: TRBV18; J gene: TRBJ2-3; D gene: NA; CDR3 protein: CASSPTTPTDTQYF; CDR3 DNA: TGTGCCAGCTCACCTACTACCCCCACAGATACGCAGTATTTT
clone size: NA; V gene: TRBV29-1; J gene: TRBJ2-4; D gene: NA; CDR3 protein: CSVEVGVAKSIQYF; CDR3 DNA: TGCAGCGTTGAAGTAGGGGTAGCCAAAAGCATTCAGTACTTC
clone size: NA; V gene: TRBV5-1; J gene: TRBJ2-5; D gene: TRBD2; CDR3 protein: CASSPLSTSGRGETQYF; CDR3 DNA: TGCGCCAGCAGCCCACTATCGACTAGCGGGAGGGGAGAGACCCAGTACTTC
clone size: NA; V gene: TRBV7-9; J gene: TRBJ1-1; D gene: NA; CDR3 protein: CASSLSRGQEAFF; CDR3 DNA: TGTGCCAGCAGCTTATCACGTGGGCAAGAAGCTTTCTTT
clone size: few; V gene: TRBV19; J gene: TRBJ1-5; D gene: NA; CDR3 protein: CASVQTSSNQPQHF; CDR3 DNA: TGTGCCAGTGTACAGACTTCCAGCAATCAGCCCCAGCATTTT
clone size: many; V gene: TRBV2; J gene: TRBJ2-1; D gene: NA; CDR3 protein: CASSIGTYNEQFF; CDR3 DNA: TGTGCCAGCAGCATCGGGACGTACAATGAGCAGTTCTTC
clone size: few; V gene: TRBV18; J gene: TRBJ2-7; D gene: NA; CDR3 protein: CASSPGLYEQYF; CDR3 DNA: TGTGCCAGCTCCCCCGGACTCTACGAGCAGTACTTC
clone size: few; V gene: TRBV24-1; J gene: TRBJ2-1; D gene: NA; CDR3 protein: CATSRGGSYNEQFF; CDR3 DNA: TGTGCCACCAGCAGGGGTGGGTCCTACAATGAGCAGTTCTTC
clone size: NA; V gene: TRBV7-9; J gene: TRBJ2-5; D gene: NA; CDR3 protein: CASSQGVQAQETQYF; CDR3 DNA: TGTGCCAGCAGCCAAGGGGTGCAGGCGCAAGAGACCCAGTACTTC